The 22 T cell receptor beta chains given below trace back to one sample, sequenced in a study of spatial heterogeneity in lung cancer. Stated time point: blood at routine non-recurrence follow-up after resection. TCRdb independently ran MiXCR on the 5' RACE reads; one entry per CDR3 protein. In the table there are about 43,000 distinct CDR3 sequences, 20% to 25% of which are singletons. Sequenced material: PBMCs, taken at follow-up. The receptor set was obtained from a female donor with early-stage non-small cell lung cancer.

This clonotype has more than one count but fewer than ten. This chain connects TRBV7-9 to TRBJ2-2, with 7 nucleotides matching TRBD1. The CDR3 totals 15 residues. Trimming removed 5 bases from V and 0 bases from J; junction bases left unmatched: 3. Germline V gene sequence: CDR1 SEHNR, CDR2 FQNEAQ (reference sequence). The CDR3: CASSRDRTNTGELFF. In nucleotides, the CDR3 is TGTGCCAGCAGCCGGGACAGAACGAACACCGGGGAGCTGTTTTTT.

Points on this clonotype: Mismatch with germline at one junction end may stem from a read error. The V and J genes are TRBV18 and TRBJ2-5; D tentatively fits TRBD1 or TRBD2 (5 bases each). Germline-derived CDR1 and CDR2 are KGHSH and LQKENI. The CDR3 contains 15 residues. The CDR3 sequence: CASSHLTGTQETRYF. The CDR3 nucleotides read TGTGCCAGCTCCCACCTTACCGGGACCCAAGAGACCCGGTACTTC.

This clonotype was counted between two and nine times. The gene calls are TRBV10-3 and TRBJ2-3; D possibly corresponds to TRBD1 (6 bases). Trimming left V 8 bases short and J 0 bases short, with 12 bases between. The CDR3 covers 14 residues. The germline V gene has CDR1 ENHRY and CDR2 SYGVKD. In nucleotides, the CDR3 is TGTGCCATCCGTGGCAGGGGAAGCACAGATACGCAGTATTTT. Encoded protein: CAIRGRGSTDTQYF.

The table lists this clonotype with a few counts. V gene TRBV12-3 or TRBV12-4 combines with J gene TRBJ1-1; D is ambiguous. The CDR3 length is 13 residues. Trimming cost V 2 bases and J 5 bases, with 9 bases left between them. CDR3 protein: CASSLSRGTEAFF. The CDR3 coding sequence is TGTGCCAGCAGTTTAAGTAGAGGGACTGAAGCTTTCTTT.

The chain has TRBV20-1 and TRBJ1-3; D uncertain. Per germline, CDR1 DFQATT and CDR2 SNEGSKA (reference sequence). The CDR3 consists of 12 residues. Trimming left V 2 bases short and J 6 bases short, with 8 bases between. The CDR3 region is CSARRRSNTIYF. The CDR3 DNA follows: TGCAGTGCTAGACGGCGCTCAAACACCATATATTTT.

This clonotype was detected many times. The gene calls are TRBV6-6 and TRBJ2-1; 9 nucleotides agree with TRBD2. The CDR3 length is 13 residues. CDR1 is MNHNY, CDR2 SVGAGI, per germline (reference sequence). The CDR3 nucleotides read TGTGCTTCGCGGGAGGGCGGCTACAATGAGCAGTTCTTC. Its protein product is CASREGGYNEQFF.

J is TRBJ1-5 and V is TRBV5-5; no definite D call. There are 18 residues in the CDR3. Trimming cost V 2 bases and J 0 bases, with 18 bases left between them. From germline, CDR1 is SGHKS and CDR2 YYEKEE (reference sequence). CDR3 sequence: CASSFEPTDFYSNQPQHF. The CDR3 bases are TGTGCCAGCAGCTTCGAACCTACTGACTTCTATAGCAATCAGCCCCAGCATTTT. Full variable domain (missing parts from reference TRBV5-5 and TRBJ1-5): DAGVTQSPTHLIKTRGQQVTLRCSPISGHKSVSWYQQVLGQGPQFIFQYYEKEERGRGNFPDRFSARQFPNYSSELNVNALLLGDSALYLCASSFEPTDFYSNQPQHFGDGTRLSIL.

This clonotype occurred a few times. This chain links TRBV25-1 with TRBJ2-3; D may be TRBD2 (5 bases). The V end was cut by 3 bases, the J end by 1 base, with 11 bases between. The CDR3 runs to 15 residues. Germline V CDR1 and CDR2: MGHDK, SYGVNS. CDR3: CASSDRGLGTDTQYF. The DNA of the CDR3 is TGTGCCAGCAGTGATCGAGGGTTGGGCACAGATACGCAGTATTTT.

This clonotype was counted a few times. The chain has TRBV20-1 and TRBJ2-1, with D uncertain. Trimming removed 3 bases at V and 6 bases at J, with 15 bases between. Germline V lookup: CDR1 DFQATT, CDR2 SNEGSKA (reference sequence). The length of the CDR3 is 14 residues. As DNA, the CDR3 is TGCAGTGCTAGTTTAGGAGTTTGGGGCAATGAGCAGTTCTTC. This encodes CSASLGVWGNEQFF.

The chain links TRBV19 to TRBJ1-2; D not certain. Deletions cut 11 bases from V and 8 bases from J, with 18 bases between. The germline gives CDR1 LNHDA, CDR2 SQIVND (reference sequence). The CDR3 spans 12 residues. The CDR3 loop reads CAGGGLVGGYTF. CDR3 in DNA: TGTGCCGGAGGCGGGCTAGTCGGCGGCTACACCTTC.

This clonotype was found many times. The genes are TRBV4-1 and TRBJ1-1, with 10 positions matching TRBD1. Germline CDR1 reads MGHRA; CDR2 reads YSYEKL. With V trimmed by 5 bases and J by 6 bases, 12 bases remained unmatched. The CDR3 contains 16 residues. CDR3: CASSRPGQGKVPEAFF. In nucleotides, the CDR3 is TGCGCCAGCAGCAGACCGGGACAGGGGAAGGTCCCTGAAGCTTTCTTT.

The rearrangement joins TRBV6-6 to TRBJ1-1; tentative D call: TRBD1 (5 bases). The CDR3 is 15 residues long. Germline-derived CDR1 and CDR2 are MNHNY and SVGAGI (reference sequence). Trimming left V 2 bases short and J 1 base short, with 11 bases between. The CDR3 sequence is CASSYPFDRNTEAFF. CDR3 DNA: TGTGCCAGCAGTTACCCCTTCGACAGGAACACTGAAGCTTTCTTT.

This clonotype occurred a few times. The chain recombines TRBV12-5 with TRBJ1-5; no reliable D call. The CDR3 loop spans 14 amino acids. Germline CDR1 is LGHNT and CDR2 is FRNRAP. V lost 7 bases to trimming and J lost 7 bases, with 17 bases between them. The CDR3 coding sequence is TGTGCTAGTGCGGATTGGGGTTTGCAGCAGCCCCAGCATTTT. The encoded protein is CASADWGLQQPQHF.

By sample fraction, this clonotype is medium-sized (0.01 to 0.1%). The rearrangement uses TRBV20-1 and TRBJ1-5; possibly TRBD1 for D (5 bases). Germline V gives CDR1 DFQATT, CDR2 SNEGSKA (reference sequence). This CDR3 comprises 15 residues. The V end lost 6 bases, the J end lost 0 bases, and 15 bases lay between the germline ends. The CDR3 DNA sequence: TGCAGTGCCACTATGGGGGAGAGTAGCAATCAGCCCCAGCATTTT. Encoded protein: CSATMGESSNQPQHF.

This clonotype was found many times. V and J are TRBV29-1 and TRBJ2-5, with 7 bases identical to TRBD2. The CDR3 has 11 residues. Germline V gene data show CDR1 as SQVTM and CDR2 as ANQGSEA. V lost 7 bases, J lost 3 bases, and 2 bases stayed unmatched. The CDR3 spells CSGAGEETQYF. CDR3 DNA: TGCAGCGGGGCGGGAGAAGAGACCCAGTACTTC.

The gene calls are TRBV6-2 or TRBV6-3 and TRBJ2-5; no clear D. Germline V gives CDR1 MNHEY, CDR2 SVGEGT. Deletions cut 9 bases from V and 5 bases from J, with 16 bases between. CDR3 length: 13 residues. The chain's CDR3 is CASRQIPEETQYF. The CDR3 coding sequence is TGTGCCAGTCGCCAGATCCCTGAGGAGACCCAGTACTTC.

J is TRBJ1-1 and V is TRBV7-2; unclear D gene. The CDR3 length is 11 residues. Germline V gives CDR1 SGHTA, CDR2 FQGNSA. Trimming removed 4 bases at V and 5 bases at J, with 5 bases between. DNA of the CDR3: TGTGCCAGCAGCTCCCTAACTGAAGCTTTCTTT. Residues: CASSSLTEAFF.

The chain has TRBV5-1 and TRBJ1-4; possibly TRBD1 for D (6 bases). V was pared by 4 bases and J by 5 bases, with 18 bases between. Germline-derived CDR1 and CDR2 are SGHRS and YFSETQ. The CDR3 consists of 16 residues. The CDR3 bases are TGCGCCAGCAGCCCCGGGTACGACAGGAAGAATGAAAAACTGTTTTTT. As protein: CASSPGYDRKNEKLFF.

This chain joins TRBV2 and TRBJ2-6, with D possibly TRBD2 on 6 matching bases. V was pared by 4 bases and J by 0 bases, with 16 bases between. CDR1 is SNHLY and CDR2 is FYNNEI in the germline V gene. The CDR3 runs to 18 residues. CDR3 residues: CASSVYGEATSGANVLTF. CDR3 nucleotide sequence: TGTGCCAGCAGTGTCTACGGGGAGGCTACCTCTGGGGCCAACGTCCTGACTTTC.

This clonotype was observed at least ten times. The chain recombines TRBV5-1 with TRBJ2-1; D is possibly TRBD2 (5 bases). CDR3 length equals 16 residues. Per germline, CDR1 SGHRS and CDR2 YFSETQ. Trimming removed 5 bases from V and 5 bases from J, with 20 bases in between. The CDR3 region is CASRLRAPGEHNEQFF. CDR3 nucleotide sequence: TGCGCCAGCAGACTGAGGGCCCCAGGAGAACACAATGAGCAGTTCTTC.

There are a few counts of this clonotype. This chain connects TRBV3-1 to TRBJ1-1; possible D gene TRBD1, 6 bases. The CDR3 extends over 18 amino acids. Germline V gene sequence: CDR1 LGHDT, CDR2 YNNKEL (reference sequence). V lost 2 bases, J lost 2 bases, and 21 bases lay in between. The CDR3 spells CASSQPTGRGSQNTEAFF. The CDR3 nucleotides read TGTGCCAGCAGCCAACCGACGGGCAGGGGAAGTCAAAACACTGAAGCTTTCTTT.

V gene TRBV20-1 combines with J gene TRBJ2-3; D is uncertain. The CDR3 extends over 14 amino acids. The germline V and J ends were trimmed by 5 bases and 4 bases, with 16 bases remaining between them. Germline-derived CDR1 and CDR2 are DFQATT and SNEGSKA (reference sequence). The CDR3 loop reads CSAPDGRSSDTQYF. CDR3 nucleotide sequence: TGCAGTGCTCCGGACGGCCGAAGCTCAGATACGCAGTATTTT.